This T cell receptor beta chain was documented in a study of T cells in localized non-small cell lung cancer. Study-wide findings and caveats: Uninvolved adjacent lung, not tumor, had the highest T cell clonality. Sequencing was limited to one tumor region, leaving the possibility of heterogeneity open. Out of the top 100 tumor clones, a median approximately 61 were seen in adjacent lung.

This clone showed up just once. The target antigen is unknown. Sequence at one end of the junction differs from germline and may be a read error. Assay: immunoSEQ multiplex PCR; the TCRdb copy retains only in-frame clones and omits some. Of about 26,000 clones in the sample, more than 85% are singletons; the top ten hold about 14%. The length of the CDR3 is 12 residues. Looked up from germline, CDR1 is MNHNY and CDR2 is SVGAGI (reference sequence). This receptor was obtained from a female donor older than 55 with stage II squamous cell lung carcinoma. The sample in question was peripheral blood, obtained before any cancer treatment. The chain recombines TRBV6-6 with TRBJ1-1; D is ambiguous. CDR3 region: CATRGVNTEASF. CDR3 DNA: TGTGCCACCCGGGGAGTTAACACTGAAGCTTCCTTT.